Listed below are T cell receptor beta chains from one sample, sequenced in a study of Ad26.COV2.S vaccination and SARS-CoV-2 variants. Using immunoSEQ multiplex PCR, the repertoire was profiled, and TCRdb retains in-frame clones only, with some absent. The sample lists hundreds of thousands of clones, 80% to 95% occurring once. The material was peripheral blood, obtained in a trial of Ad26.COV2.S vaccine versus placebo. These receptors all stem from a person aged 18-65 years who received the Ad26.COV2.S COVID-19 vaccine or a placebo. Each CDR3 is given with its conserved first and last residue. D genes are given only for firm matches. Clone size, where shown, is once, few, many, or a class for clones that have expanded.

CDR3 DNA: TGTGCCAGCTCACCGACGACCCATCAGGACGAGCAGTACTTC
CDR3 protein: CASSPTTHQDEQYF
clone size: .
J gene: TRBJ2-7
V gene: TRBV18
D gene: .

CDR3 DNA: TGTGCCAGCAGCGTAGTAGGGGGCCCGCAAGAGACCCAGTACTTC
CDR3 protein: CASSVVGGPQETQYF
clone size: .
J gene: TRBJ2-5
V gene: TRBV9
D gene: TRBD1

CDR3 DNA: TGTGCCAGCAGTCAACATCCTGGGCTCTCCTACGAGCAGTACTTC
CDR3 protein: CASSQHPGLSYEQYF
clone size: once
J gene: TRBJ2-7
V gene: TRBV27
D gene: .

CDR3 DNA: TGTGCCAGCAGCCGTACAGTGAACGAGCAGTACTTC
CDR3 protein: CASSRTVNEQYF
clone size: few
J gene: TRBJ2-7
V gene: TRBV7-9
D gene: .

CDR3 DNA: .
CDR3 protein: CASSMGSNCFF
clone size: .
J gene: TRBJ1-4
V gene: TRBV19
D gene: .

CDR3 DNA: TGCAGTGCTAGTGGGGGCAGGGGTGAGCAGTTCTTC
CDR3 protein: CSASGGRGEQFF
clone size: .
J gene: TRBJ2-1
V gene: TRBV20-1
D gene: .

CDR3 DNA: TGTGCCAGCAGCACTAGGGACAGGGGTTTTCTCACTGAAGCTTTCTTT
CDR3 protein: CASSTRDRGFLTEAFF
clone size: .
J gene: TRBJ1-1
V gene: TRBV21-1
D gene: .

CDR3 DNA: TGTGCCAGCAGCTTAGGAGCGGGGGGGCCGGGAAACATTCAGTACTTC
CDR3 protein: CASSLGAGGPGNIQYF
clone size: .
J gene: TRBJ2-4
V gene: TRBV7-2
D gene: TRBD2

CDR3 DNA: TGCGCCAGCAGCGTACCTGAGGTTACCGGGGAGCTGTTTTTT
CDR3 protein: CASSVPEVTGELFF
clone size: .
J gene: TRBJ2-2
V gene: TRBV5-1
D gene: .

CDR3 DNA: TGTGCCAGCAGTGGACAGGGCACAGATACGCAGTATTTT
CDR3 protein: CASSGQGTDTQYF
clone size: .
J gene: TRBJ2-3
V gene: TRBV6-2/TRBV6-3
D gene: TRBD1

CDR3 DNA: TGTGCCAGCAGTGAGGAGAGAGTTTATTGGTATGGCTACACCTTC
CDR3 protein: CASSEERVYWYGYTF
clone size: .
J gene: TRBJ1-2
V gene: TRBV6-2/TRBV6-3
D gene: .

CDR3 DNA: TGCGCCAGCAGCTTCCGCGGGACGAATGGGGAACTGTTTTTT
CDR3 protein: CASSFRGTNGELFF
clone size: .
J gene: TRBJ1-4
V gene: TRBV5-1
D gene: .

CDR3 DNA: TGCGCCAGCAGCCAAGAATGGACAGGCACCTATGGCTACACCTTC
CDR3 protein: CASSQEWTGTYGYTF
clone size: .
J gene: TRBJ1-2
V gene: TRBV4-3
D gene: TRBD1

CDR3 DNA: TGTGCCAGCATCCCCCAGCATTTT
CDR3 protein: CASIPQHF
clone size: .
J gene: TRBJ1-5
V gene: TRBV3-1/TRBV3-2
D gene: .

CDR3 DNA: TGTGCCAGCAGTCTACTAGGGGGCGCAGGAGAGACCCAGTACTTC
CDR3 protein: CASSLLGGAGETQYF
clone size: once
J gene: TRBJ2-5
V gene: TRBV27
D gene: TRBD1

CDR3 DNA: TGTGCCAGCAGCCAACTGGAGAACACTGAAGCTTTCTTT
CDR3 protein: CASSQLENTEAFF
clone size: once
J gene: TRBJ1-1
V gene: TRBV3-1/TRBV3-2
D gene: .

CDR3 DNA: TGTGCCAGCAGCGCGGACAGCGCAAATTCACCCCTCCACTTT
CDR3 protein: CASSADSANSPLHF
clone size: .
J gene: TRBJ1-6
V gene: TRBV9
D gene: .

CDR3 DNA: TGTGCCAGTGAGGACGCAACCAATGAGCAGTTCTTC
CDR3 protein: CASEDATNEQFF
clone size: once
J gene: TRBJ2-1
V gene: TRBV19
D gene: .

CDR3 DNA: TGTGCCAGTAGTACCGGGGGCGGCTCCTACGAGCAGTACTTC
CDR3 protein: CASSTGGGSYEQYF
clone size: .
J gene: TRBJ2-7
V gene: TRBV19
D gene: .

CDR3 DNA: TGTGCCAGCAGCAAGGGACAGGCCCTTATTAGCAATCAGCCCCAGCATTTT
CDR3 protein: CASSKGQALISNQPQHF
clone size: .
J gene: TRBJ1-5
V gene: TRBV5-8
D gene: TRBD1

CDR3 DNA: TGCAGCGTTGGACTTCCCTACGAGCAGTACTTC
CDR3 protein: CSVGLPYEQYF
clone size: .
J gene: TRBJ2-7
V gene: TRBV29-1
D gene: .

CDR3 DNA: TGTGCCAGCAGCCAGGGACTAGCAGGTGAGCAGTTCTTC
CDR3 protein: CASSQGLAGEQFF
clone size: .
J gene: TRBJ2-1
V gene: TRBV3-1/TRBV3-2
D gene: TRBD2

CDR3 DNA: TGTGCCAGCGCCCCGACAGGGAATCAGCCCCAGCATTTT
CDR3 protein: CASAPTGNQPQHF
clone size: .
J gene: TRBJ1-5
V gene: TRBV19
D gene: TRBD1

CDR3 DNA: TGTGCCAGCAGTTTGGCAGAGTGGACCTACAATGAGCAGTTCTTC
CDR3 protein: CASSLAEWTYNEQFF
clone size: .
J gene: TRBJ2-1
V gene: TRBV27
D gene: .

CDR3 DNA: TGTGCCAGCAGCTTCCCAGACTTGGAGACTGAAGCTTTCTTT
CDR3 protein: CASSFPDLETEAFF
clone size: .
J gene: TRBJ1-1
V gene: TRBV11-2
D gene: .

CDR3 DNA: TGTGCCAGCAGCCAGGAGGGACAGCCGGGCTCCTACGAGCAGTACTTC
CDR3 protein: CASSQEGQPGSYEQYF
clone size: .
J gene: TRBJ2-7
V gene: TRBV14
D gene: .

CDR3 DNA: TGTGCCAGCAGCTTGCCGGGGGAGAAGGGCTCCTACAATGAGCAGTTCTTC
CDR3 protein: CASSLPGEKGSYNEQFF
clone size: .
J gene: TRBJ2-1
V gene: TRBV7-2
D gene: .

CDR3 DNA: TGTGCCAGCAGCCAGGACGGGGACTATGGCTACACCTTC
CDR3 protein: CASSQDGDYGYTF
clone size: few
J gene: TRBJ1-2
V gene: TRBV7-9
D gene: .

CDR3 DNA: TGTGCCAGCAGCCAAGGGGTTGGACAGGGAAGTTCCCTCCACTTT
CDR3 protein: CASSQGVGQGSSLHF
clone size: .
J gene: TRBJ1-6
V gene: TRBV3-1/TRBV3-2
D gene: TRBD1

CDR3 DNA: TGCGCCAGCAGCGGGGGCTCTGGGGCCAACGTCCTGACTTTC
CDR3 protein: CASSGGSGANVLTF
clone size: .
J gene: TRBJ2-6
V gene: TRBV5-1
D gene: .

CDR3 DNA: TGTGCCAGTAGTATACGATGGAATCAGCCCCAGCATTTT
CDR3 protein: CASSIRWNQPQHF
clone size: once
J gene: TRBJ1-5
V gene: TRBV19
D gene: .

CDR3 DNA: TGTGCCAGCAGCGTAGCACCCGGCACAGATACGCAGTATTTT
CDR3 protein: CASSVAPGTDTQYF
clone size: once
J gene: TRBJ2-3
V gene: TRBV9
D gene: .

CDR3 DNA: TGTGCCAGCAGTTTACGGGACATGAACACTGAAGCTTTCTTT
CDR3 protein: CASSLRDMNTEAFF
clone size: .
J gene: TRBJ1-1
V gene: TRBV28
D gene: .

CDR3 DNA: TGTGCCAGCAGTCCTGGGACAGTATCTAACTATGGCTACACCTTC
CDR3 protein: CASSPGTVSNYGYTF
clone size: .
J gene: TRBJ1-2
V gene: TRBV27
D gene: TRBD1

CDR3 DNA: TGTGCCAGCAGTTCCGGGACCCTAAAGTTCTTC
CDR3 protein: CASSSGTLKFF
clone size: .
J gene: TRBJ2-1
V gene: TRBV6-4
D gene: .

CDR3 DNA: TGTGCCAGCTCTCCTTACGGAAATATGAACACTGAAGCTTTCTTT
CDR3 protein: CASSPYGNMNTEAFF
clone size: .
J gene: TRBJ1-1
V gene: TRBV18
D gene: .

CDR3 DNA: TGTGCCAGCAGTGAAAAGGGGACAGTAAACTATGGCTACACCTTC
CDR3 protein: CASSEKGTVNYGYTF
clone size: .
J gene: TRBJ1-2
V gene: TRBV2
D gene: TRBD1

CDR3 DNA: TGTGCCACCAGTGAATCTTGGTCGGGTGAAGCTTTCTTT
CDR3 protein: CATSESWSGEAFF
clone size: .
J gene: TRBJ1-1
V gene: TRBV24-1
D gene: .

CDR3 DNA: TGCAGCGTTTGGCAGTTAAGCTCTGGAAACACCATATATTTT
CDR3 protein: CSVWQLSSGNTIYF
clone size: .
J gene: TRBJ1-3
V gene: TRBV29-1
D gene: .

CDR3 DNA: TGTGCCAGCAGTTTAAGTGCTGGGGAGCTGTTTTTT
CDR3 protein: CASSLSAGELFF
clone size: .
J gene: TRBJ2-2
V gene: TRBV12-3/TRBV12-4
D gene: .

CDR3 DNA: TGTGCCAGCAGACCCACCGACAGTAACACCGGGGAGCTGTTTTTT
CDR3 protein: CASRPTDSNTGELFF
clone size: .
J gene: TRBJ2-2
V gene: TRBV7-2
D gene: .

CDR3 DNA: TGCAGCGTTGATCAGGGAACCAATGAGCAGTTCTTC
CDR3 protein: CSVDQGTNEQFF
clone size: once
J gene: TRBJ2-1
V gene: TRBV29-1
D gene: .

CDR3 DNA: TGTGCCAGTAGTAGATACAGGGGGCTGACTGAAGCTTTCTTT
CDR3 protein: CASSRYRGLTEAFF
clone size: .
J gene: TRBJ1-1
V gene: TRBV19
D gene: TRBD1

CDR3 DNA: TGCGCCAGCAGCTTGGGCCAGAACTCCTACAATGAGCAGTTCTTC
CDR3 protein: CASSLGQNSYNEQFF
clone size: .
J gene: TRBJ2-1
V gene: TRBV5-1
D gene: .

CDR3 DNA: TGTGCCAGCAGTTTAAACACACATAGCACAGATACGCAGTATTTT
CDR3 protein: CASSLNTHSTDTQYF
clone size: .
J gene: TRBJ2-3
V gene: TRBV28
D gene: .

CDR3 DNA: TGTGCCACCAGTATCGGACAGGGTAATAGCAATCAGCCCCAGCATTTT
CDR3 protein: CATSIGQGNSNQPQHF
clone size: .
J gene: TRBJ1-5
V gene: TRBV24-1
D gene: TRBD1

CDR3 DNA: TGTGCCATGGGGGTTGGAAACACCATATATTTT
CDR3 protein: CAMGVGNTIYF
clone size: .
J gene: TRBJ1-3
V gene: TRBV19
D gene: .

CDR3 DNA: TGTGCCAGCAGTGACCGACCAACTCAACCCCCCACAGATACGCAGTATTTT
CDR3 protein: CASSDRPTQPPTDTQYF
clone size: .
J gene: TRBJ2-3
V gene: TRBV2
D gene: .

CDR3 DNA: TGTGCCAGCAGTTCGACAGGGACGTATCAGCCCCAGCATTTT
CDR3 protein: CASSSTGTYQPQHF
clone size: .
J gene: TRBJ1-5
V gene: TRBV28
D gene: TRBD1

CDR3 DNA: TGTGCCAGCAGCGTAGGGGGGACAATAGATACGCAGTATTTT
CDR3 protein: CASSVGGTIDTQYF
clone size: .
J gene: TRBJ2-3
V gene: TRBV9
D gene: .

CDR3 DNA: TGTGCCAGCAGCTTGCCCTATAATTCACCCCTCCACTTT
CDR3 protein: CASSLPYNSPLHF
clone size: .
J gene: TRBJ1-6
V gene: TRBV5-8
D gene: .

CDR3 DNA: TGCGCCAGCAGCTTCAGTTACTCCTACGAGCAGTACTTC
CDR3 protein: CASSFSYSYEQYF
clone size: .
J gene: TRBJ2-7
V gene: TRBV5-1
D gene: .

CDR3 DNA: TGTGCCAGCAGCTTAGAGGGCAGCGGGGGGGCGAGGGAGCAGTTCTTC
CDR3 protein: CASSLEGSGGAREQFF
clone size: .
J gene: TRBJ2-1
V gene: TRBV7-6
D gene: TRBD2

CDR3 DNA: TGTGCCAGCAGTGAATTTGGAAGGGTGGACCGGTATGGCTACACCTTC
CDR3 protein: CASSEFGRVDRYGYTF
clone size: .
J gene: TRBJ1-2
V gene: TRBV6-1
D gene: .